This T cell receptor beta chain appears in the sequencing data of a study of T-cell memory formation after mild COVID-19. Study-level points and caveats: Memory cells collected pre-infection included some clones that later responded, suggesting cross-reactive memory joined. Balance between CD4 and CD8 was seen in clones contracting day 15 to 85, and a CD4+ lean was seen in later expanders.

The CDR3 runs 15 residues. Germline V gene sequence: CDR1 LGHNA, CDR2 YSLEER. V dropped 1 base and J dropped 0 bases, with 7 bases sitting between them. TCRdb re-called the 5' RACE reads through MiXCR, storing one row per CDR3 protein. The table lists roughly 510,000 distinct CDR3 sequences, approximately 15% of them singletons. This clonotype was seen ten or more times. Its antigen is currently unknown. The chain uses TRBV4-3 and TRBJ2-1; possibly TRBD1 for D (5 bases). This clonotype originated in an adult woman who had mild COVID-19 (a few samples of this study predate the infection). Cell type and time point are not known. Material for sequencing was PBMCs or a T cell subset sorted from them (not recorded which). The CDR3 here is CASSQGQSSYNEQFF. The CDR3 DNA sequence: TGCGCCAGCAGCCAAGGACAGAGCTCCTACAATGAGCAGTTCTTC.